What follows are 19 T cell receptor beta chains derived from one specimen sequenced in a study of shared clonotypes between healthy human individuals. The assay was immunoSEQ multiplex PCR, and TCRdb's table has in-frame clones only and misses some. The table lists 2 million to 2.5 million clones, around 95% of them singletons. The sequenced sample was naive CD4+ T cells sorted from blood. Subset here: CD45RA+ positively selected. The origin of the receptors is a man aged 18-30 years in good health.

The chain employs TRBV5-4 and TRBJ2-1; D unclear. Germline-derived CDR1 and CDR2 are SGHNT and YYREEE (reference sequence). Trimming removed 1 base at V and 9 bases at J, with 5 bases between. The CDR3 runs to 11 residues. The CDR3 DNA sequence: TGTGCCAGCAGCTTGATGAGTGAGCAGTTCTTC. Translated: CASSLMSEQFF.

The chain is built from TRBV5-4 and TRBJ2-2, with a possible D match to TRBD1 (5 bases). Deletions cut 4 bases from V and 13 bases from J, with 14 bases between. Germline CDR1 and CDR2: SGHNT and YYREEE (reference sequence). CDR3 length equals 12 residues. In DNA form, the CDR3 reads TGTGCCAGCAGCAAGGACATCCAGGGGCTGTTTTTT. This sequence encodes CASSKDIQGLFF.

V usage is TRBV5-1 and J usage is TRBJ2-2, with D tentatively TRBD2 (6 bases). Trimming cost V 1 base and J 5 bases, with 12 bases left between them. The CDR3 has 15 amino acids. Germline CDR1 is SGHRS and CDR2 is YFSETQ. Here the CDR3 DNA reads TGCGCCAGCAGCTTGACTGGGACTCCTACCGGGGAGCTGTTTTTT. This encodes CASSLTGTPTGELFF.

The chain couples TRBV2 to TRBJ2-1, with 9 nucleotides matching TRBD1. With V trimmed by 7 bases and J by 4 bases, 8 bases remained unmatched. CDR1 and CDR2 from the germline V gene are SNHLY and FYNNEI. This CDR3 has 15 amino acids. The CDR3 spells CASTPGDRAYNEQFF. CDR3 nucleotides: TGTGCCAGCACTCCGGGGGACAGGGCTTACAATGAGCAGTTCTTC. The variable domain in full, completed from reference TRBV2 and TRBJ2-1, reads EPEVTQTPSHQVTQMGQEVILRCVPISNHLYFYWYRQILGQKVEFLVSFYNNEISEKSEIFDDQFSVERPDGSNFTLKIRSTKLEDSAMYFCASTPGDRAYNEQFFGPGTRLTVL.

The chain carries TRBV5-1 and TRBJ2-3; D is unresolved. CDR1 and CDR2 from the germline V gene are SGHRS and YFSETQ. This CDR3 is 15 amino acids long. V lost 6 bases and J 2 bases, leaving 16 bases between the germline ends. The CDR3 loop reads CASTLVGAHTDTQYF. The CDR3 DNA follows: TGCGCCAGCACCCTAGTTGGAGCCCACACAGATACGCAGTATTTT. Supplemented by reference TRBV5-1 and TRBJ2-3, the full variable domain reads KAGVTQTPRYLIKTRGQQVTLSCSPISGHRSVSWYQQTPGQGLQFLFEYFSETQRNKGNFPGRFSGRQFSNSRSEMNVSTLELGDSALYLCASTLVGAHTDTQYFGPGTRLTVL.

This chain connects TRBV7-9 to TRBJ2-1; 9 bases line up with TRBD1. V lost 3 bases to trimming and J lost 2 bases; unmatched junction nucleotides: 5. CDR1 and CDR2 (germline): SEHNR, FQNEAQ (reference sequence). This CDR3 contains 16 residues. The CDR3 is CASSFKGDRAYNEQFF. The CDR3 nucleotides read TGTGCCAGCAGCTTTAAGGGGGACAGGGCCTACAATGAGCAGTTCTTC. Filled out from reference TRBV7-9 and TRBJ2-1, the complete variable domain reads DTGVSQNPRHKITKRGQNVTFRCDPISEHNRLYWYRQTLGQGPEFLTYFQNEAQLEKSRLLSDRFSAERPKGSFSTLEIQRTEQGDSAMYLCASSFKGDRAYNEQFFGPGTRLTVL.

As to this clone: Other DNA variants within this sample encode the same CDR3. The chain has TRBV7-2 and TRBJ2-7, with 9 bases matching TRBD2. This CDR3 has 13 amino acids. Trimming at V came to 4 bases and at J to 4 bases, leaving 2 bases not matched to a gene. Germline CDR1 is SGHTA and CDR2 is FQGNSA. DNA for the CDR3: TGTGCCAGCAGCTCTAGCGGGGCGTACGAGCAGTACTTC. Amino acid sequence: CASSSSGAYEQYF.

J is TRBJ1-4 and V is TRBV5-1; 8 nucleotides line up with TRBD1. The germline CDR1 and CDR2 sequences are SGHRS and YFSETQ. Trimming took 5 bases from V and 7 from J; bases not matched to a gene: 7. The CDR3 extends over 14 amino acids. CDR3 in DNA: TGCGCCAGCAGTTTTGACAGGGGCGGTGAAAAACTGTTTTTT. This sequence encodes CASSFDRGGEKLFF.

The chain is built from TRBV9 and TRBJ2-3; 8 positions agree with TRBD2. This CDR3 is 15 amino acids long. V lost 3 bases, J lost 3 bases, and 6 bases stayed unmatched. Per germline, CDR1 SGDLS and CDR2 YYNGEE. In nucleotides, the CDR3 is TGTGCCAGCAGCGGGGGGACTAGGTCTACAGATACGCAGTATTTT. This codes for CASSGGTRSTDTQYF.

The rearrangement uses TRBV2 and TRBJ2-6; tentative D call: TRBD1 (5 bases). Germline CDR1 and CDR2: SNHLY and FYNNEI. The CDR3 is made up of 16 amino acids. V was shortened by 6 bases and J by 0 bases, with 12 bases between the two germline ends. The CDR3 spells CASSVYGASGANVLTF. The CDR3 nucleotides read TGTGCCAGCAGCGTCTATGGGGCCTCTGGGGCCAACGTCCTGACTTTC.

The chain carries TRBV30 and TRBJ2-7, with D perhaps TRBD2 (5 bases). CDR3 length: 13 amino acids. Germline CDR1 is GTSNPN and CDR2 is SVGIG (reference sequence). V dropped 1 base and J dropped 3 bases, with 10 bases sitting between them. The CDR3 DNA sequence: TGTGCCTGGAGTGGGACGGGGTACTACGAGCAGTACTTC. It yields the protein CAWSGTGYYEQYF.

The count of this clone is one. The CDR3 DNA is TGCGCCACCAAAGCGGGAGGGACCGATGAGCAGTTCTTC. Amino acid sequence: CATKAGGTDEQFF. The rearrangement joins TRBV10-1 to TRBJ2-1, with 10 bases aligning to TRBD2. Germline trimming cut 10 bases from V and 8 bases from J; bases unmatched to any gene: 8. The CDR3 length is 13 residues. Per the germline V gene, CDR1 is WNHNN and CDR2 is SYGVQD (reference sequence).

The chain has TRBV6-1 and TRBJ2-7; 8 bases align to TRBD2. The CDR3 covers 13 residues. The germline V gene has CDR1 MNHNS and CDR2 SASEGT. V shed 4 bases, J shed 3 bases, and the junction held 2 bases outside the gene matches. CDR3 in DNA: TGTGCCAGCAGTGTCCTAGCGGGCTACGAGCAGTACTTC. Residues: CASSVLAGYEQYF.

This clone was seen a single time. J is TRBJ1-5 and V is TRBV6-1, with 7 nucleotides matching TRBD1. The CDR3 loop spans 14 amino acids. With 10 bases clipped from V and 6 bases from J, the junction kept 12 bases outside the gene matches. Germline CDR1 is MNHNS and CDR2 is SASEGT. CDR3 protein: CATTQGWNGQPQHF. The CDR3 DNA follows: TGTGCCACCACACAGGGGTGGAACGGTCAGCCCCAGCATTTT.

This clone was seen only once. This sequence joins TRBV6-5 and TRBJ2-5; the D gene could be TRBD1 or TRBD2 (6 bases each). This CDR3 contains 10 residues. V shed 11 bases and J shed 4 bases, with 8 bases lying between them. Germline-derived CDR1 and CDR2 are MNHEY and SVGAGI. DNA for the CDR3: TGTGCCGGGGGGCGAGAGACCCAGTACTTC. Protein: CAGGRETQYF.

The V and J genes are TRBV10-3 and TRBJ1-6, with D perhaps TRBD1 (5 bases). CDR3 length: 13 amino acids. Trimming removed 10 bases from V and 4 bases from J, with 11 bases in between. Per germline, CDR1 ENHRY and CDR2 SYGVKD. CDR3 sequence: CATQTDYNSPLHF. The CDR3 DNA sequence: TGTGCCACCCAGACAGATTATAATTCACCCCTCCACTTT.

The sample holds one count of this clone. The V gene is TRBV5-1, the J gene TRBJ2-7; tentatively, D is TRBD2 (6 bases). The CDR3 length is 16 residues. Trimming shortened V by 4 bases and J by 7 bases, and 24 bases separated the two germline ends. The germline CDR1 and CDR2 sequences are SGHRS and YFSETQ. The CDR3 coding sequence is TGCGCCAGCAGCCCCGGACGGCCTGTCTCCCGGGGGGAGCAGTACTTC. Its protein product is CASSPGRPVSRGEQYF.

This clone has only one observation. The CDR3 here is CASSRRGTGSGYTF. CDR3 nucleotides: TGTGCCAGCAGCCGAAGGGGGACAGGGAGTGGCTACACCTTC. The chain has TRBV7-2 and TRBJ1-2, with 9 positions matching TRBD1. This CDR3 spans 14 amino acids. Germline CDR1 reads SGHTA; CDR2 reads FQGNSA. V lost 5 bases and J lost 7; bases outside the gene matches: 8.

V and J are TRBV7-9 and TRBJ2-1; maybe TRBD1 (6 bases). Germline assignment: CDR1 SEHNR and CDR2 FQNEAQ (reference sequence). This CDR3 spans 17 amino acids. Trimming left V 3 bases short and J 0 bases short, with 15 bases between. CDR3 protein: CASSLTQGLSSYNEQFF. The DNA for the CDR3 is TGTGCCAGCAGCTTGACACAGGGCCTAAGCTCCTACAATGAGCAGTTCTTC.